Below, 32 T cell receptor beta chains from the same sample are listed, as sequenced in a study of blood T cells in healthy people across ages. Combining a sample-barcoded 5' primer with a J-beta primer mix, a second PCR ran for roughly 7 to 12 cycles. MiXCR, applied by TCRdb to the 5' RACE reads, yields one record per CDR3 protein. The sample lists approximately 960,000 distinct CDR3 sequences, roughly 28% occurring once. These same records also appear under a second study, on T cells of mothers and their children.

The material sequenced was blood. These receptor sequences come from a woman between 40 and 55 years old in good health.

The chain employs TRBV12-3 or TRBV12-4 and TRBJ1-4; 8 bases are shared with TRBD1. The junction had 8 bases not matched to a gene; V was cut back by 5 bases and J by 6 bases. CDR3 length: 15 amino acids. The CDR3 bases are TGTGCCAGCAGTCAACAGGGGGTAGGGGATGAAAAACTGTTTTTT. Its protein is CASSQQGVGDEKLFF.

Only a few counts were recorded for this clonotype. The chain joins TRBV7-2 to TRBJ2-1; D might be TRBD1 (6 bases). This CDR3 has 14 amino acids. The germline CDR1 and CDR2 sequences are SGHTA and FQGNSA. The V gene lost 0 bases and the J gene lost 6 bases, with 9 bases spanning the gap. CDR3 amino acids: CASSLAVGGNEQFF. For the CDR3, the DNA is TGTGCCAGCAGCTTAGCGGTAGGGGGCAATGAGCAGTTCTTC.

CDR3 bases: TGCAGTGCTAGAGATCTTAGCGGGGGCGGCTACAATGAGCAGTTCTTC. As protein: CSARDLSGGGYNEQFF. V is TRBV20-1 and J is TRBJ2-1; the match to TRBD2 covers 9 bases. The CDR3 spans 16 residues. Germline V CDR1 and CDR2: DFQATT, SNEGSKA (reference sequence). The trim removed 0 bases at V and 3 bases at J, leaving 6 bases unmatched.

This clonotype appeared a few times. A read error may be the cause here, since a much bigger clone is one base away. The chain links TRBV18 to TRBJ1-2; no clear D gene. The V gene lost 2 bases and the J gene lost 3 bases, with 7 bases spanning the gap. Germline values: CDR1 KGHSH, CDR2 LQKENI. The CDR3 loop spans 13 amino acids. The CDR3, as DNA: TGTGCCAGCTCACCAGAGCGCGACTATGGCTACACCTTC. Its protein is CASSPERDYGYTF.

This clonotype was observed a few times. This sequence joins TRBV21-1 and TRBJ1-1; the DNA was not used to check the table's D call, TRBD1. TRBV21-1 is a known pseudogene. The CDR3 has 14 residues. This CDR3 is CASSNQRGDTEAFF. The CDR3 DNA reads as TGTGCCAGCAGCAATCAAAGGGGGGACACTGAAGCTTTCTTT.

V gene TRBV5-1 combines with J gene TRBJ1-4; D may be TRBD1 (5 bases). The CDR3 has 15 amino acids. Germline CDR1 and CDR2: SGHRS and YFSETQ. Deletions cut 4 bases from V and 4 bases from J, with 14 bases between. The CDR3 sequence: CASSLPDKVNEKLFF. Here the CDR3 DNA reads TGCGCCAGCAGCCTACCGGACAAGGTTAATGAAAAACTGTTTTTT.

The chain links TRBV12-3 or TRBV12-4 to TRBJ1-1, with TRBD1 matching 8 bases. Trimming removed 3 bases from V and 11 bases from J; junction bases left unmatched: 2. This CDR3 contains 11 residues. The CDR3 reads CASSLTGDAFF. In DNA, the CDR3 is TGTGCCAGCAGTTTGACAGGGGACGCTTTCTTT.

The chain carries TRBV7-2 and TRBJ2-3, with 9 bases fitting TRBD2. The CDR3 is made up of 16 amino acids. V trimming: 6 bases; J trimming: 3 bases; junction bases outside the gene matches: 10. Looked up from germline, CDR1 is SGHTA and CDR2 is FQGNSA. The CDR3 DNA sequence: TGTGCCAGCAGTTTTAAAGCGGGGGGAGGAACAGATACGCAGTATTTT. This codes for CASSFKAGGGTDTQYF.

In the case of this clonotype: A much larger clone sits a single nucleotide away, making a read error possible. This rearrangement joins TRBV15 to TRBJ2-7; D is undetermined. The J call may be mistaken, given a closer DNA end match to TRBJ2-4. CDR1 and CDR2 (germline): LNHNV, YYDKDF (reference sequence). This CDR3 is built from 17 residues. This CDR3 is CATSRFSAQTGRNIQYF. The DNA of the CDR3 is TGTGCCACCAGCAGGTTCAGCGCCCAAACCGGACGGAACATTCAGTACTTC.

The sample holds a few counts of this clonotype. This chain connects TRBV24-1 to TRBJ2-1; D might be TRBD1 or TRBD2, each matching 7 bases. From germline, CDR1 is KGHDR and CDR2 SFDVKD. CDR3 size: 16 residues. V lost 1 base and J 8 bases, leaving 17 bases between the germline ends. CDR3 bases: TGTGCCACCAGTGATTTTGAGACAGGGAGGGTCCATGAGCAGTTCTTC. It specifies CATSDFETGRVHEQFF.

This clonotype was found many times. The chain employs TRBV7-2 and TRBJ2-5; tentatively, D is TRBD2 (5 bases). Trimming took 6 bases from V and 2 from J, leaving 13 bases between them. The CDR3 extends over 14 amino acids. Looked up from germline, CDR1 is SGHTA and CDR2 is FQGNSA. For the CDR3, the DNA is TGTGCCAGCAGTTTAAGCGGTTCTCAAGAGACCCAGTACTTC. Translated: CASSLSGSQETQYF.

V gene TRBV6-1 combines with J gene TRBJ1-1; 7 nucleotides agree with TRBD1. Germline CDR1 MNHNS, CDR2 SASEGT. With 5 bases clipped from V and 4 bases from J, the junction kept 13 bases outside the gene matches. The CDR3 extends over 16 amino acids. The CDR3 loop is CASSINRGWGPTEAFF. The CDR3 coding sequence is TGTGCCAGCAGTATTAACAGGGGTTGGGGGCCCACTGAAGCTTTCTTT.

This clonotype showed up just a few times. The rearrangement joins TRBV5-1 to TRBJ1-3; tentatively, D is TRBD1 (5 bases). Germline-derived CDR1 and CDR2 are SGHRS and YFSETQ. The V and J ends lost 4 bases and 8 bases respectively, with 13 bases between them. The CDR3 sequence is 13 residues long. This chain's CDR3 is CASSPQGGDTIYF. The CDR3 DNA reads TGCGCCAGCAGCCCTCAGGGCGGCGACACCATATATTTT. Looking up the rest from reference TRBV5-1 and TRBJ1-3 gives the full variable domain: KAGVTQTPRYLIKTRGQQVTLSCSPISGHRSVSWYQQTPGQGLQFLFEYFSETQRNKGNFPGRFSGRQFSNSRSEMNVSTLELGDSALYLCASSPQGGDTIYFGEGSWLTVV.

The CDR3 DNA reads as TGCGCCAGCAGCTTGGCCGTGGGGGGCCATGGCTACACCTTC. This sequence encodes CASSLAVGGHGYTF. This sequence joins TRBV5-1 and TRBJ1-2; tentatively, D is TRBD1 (6 bases). The CDR3 extends over 14 amino acids. Trimming stripped 0 bases from V and 6 bases from J, with 12 bases between. The germline V gene has CDR1 SGHRS and CDR2 YFSETQ.

This clonotype was observed a few times. One junction end disagrees with the germline gene, perhaps due to a read error. The rearrangement uses TRBV29-1 and TRBJ2-3, with a tentative D call TRBD2 (5 bases). The CDR3 consists of 12 residues. Germline lookup yields CDR1 SQVTM and CDR2 ANQGSEA. The CDR3 here is CSGRPSTDTRYF. As DNA, the CDR3 is TGCAGCGGGCGTCCTAGCACAGATACGCGGTATTTT.

The V gene is TRBV11-2, the J gene TRBJ1-1; 9 positions match TRBD1. The CDR3 runs 16 residues. The germline gives CDR1 SGHAT, CDR2 FQNNGV. Trimming at V came to 3 bases and at J to 5 bases, leaving 10 bases not matched to a gene. CDR3 nucleotides: TGTGCCAGCAGCTTTGGGGACAGGGTGATCGGGACTGAAGCTTTCTTT. This codes for CASSFGDRVIGTEAFF.

A word on this clonotype: This may be a read error, as it is one base from a much larger clone. This chain joins TRBV28 and TRBJ2-5; 9 bases line up with TRBD1. Per the germline V gene, CDR1 is MDHEN and CDR2 is SYDVKM. V lost 11 bases and J lost 11; bases outside the gene matches: 15. The CDR3 is 13 amino acids. The CDR3 coding sequence is TGTGCCGACTCGGACAGGGGAATGGGTGAGCAGTACTTC. Its translation: CADSDRGMGEQYF.

The chain recombines TRBV15 with TRBJ2-1, with 10 bases fitting TRBD2. J gave up 2 bases and V 5 bases, and 9 bases lay outside the gene matches. This CDR3 region has 17 residues. CDR1 is LNHNV, CDR2 YYDKDF, per germline (reference sequence). CDR3 sequence: CATSPGRSGGAYNEQFF. For the CDR3, the DNA is TGTGCCACCAGCCCCGGGAGGAGCGGGGGGGCCTACAATGAGCAGTTCTTC. The entire variable domain, with the rest obtained from reference TRBV15 and TRBJ2-1, is as follows: DAMVIQNPRYQVTQFGKPVTLSCSQTLNHNVMYWYQQKSSQAPKLLFHYYDKDFNNEADTPDNFQSRRPNTSFCFLDIRSPGLGDTAMYLCATSPGRSGGAYNEQFFGPGTRLTVL.

This clonotype was counted a few times. The chain carries TRBV20-1 and TRBJ2-3; tentative D call: TRBD2 (6 bases). The V end lost 3 bases, the J end lost 0 bases, and 16 bases lay between the germline ends. The CDR3 length is 16 residues. The V gene's germline CDR1 is DFQATT and CDR2 SNEGSKA (reference sequence). The CDR3 region is CSASASSATSTDTQYF. DNA of the CDR3: TGCAGTGCTAGTGCGTCTAGCGCTACTAGCACAGATACGCAGTATTTT.

At least ten counts were recorded for this clonotype. Here the CDR3 DNA reads TGTGCCAGCCGAAAGGGAGGGGGTCGCGAGCAGTACTTC. It yields the protein CASRKGGGREQYF. The J gene is TRBJ2-7, the V gene TRBV6-5; TRBD2 might be the D (7 bases). The CDR3 has 13 amino acids. Trimming pared 8 bases from V and 6 bases from J, leaving 17 bases between. From germline, CDR1 is MNHEY and CDR2 SVGAGI.

This clonotype was seen once. One junction end does not reproduce the germline sequence, and a read error may be involved. The chain has TRBV7-3 and TRBJ2-3; the D gene could be TRBD1 or TRBD2 (6 bases each). This CDR3 contains 14 residues. Germline CDR1 reads SGHTA; CDR2 reads FQGTGA. DNA for the CDR3: TGTGCCAGCAGCACCCACCCGGGGGCAGATACGCGGTATTTT. Translating gives CASSTHPGADTRYF.

The chain recombines TRBV29-1 with TRBJ2-3, with 7 nucleotides matching TRBD2. V lost 2 bases, J lost 3 bases, and 11 bases stayed unmatched. Looked up from germline, CDR1 is SQVTM and CDR2 is ANQGSEA. The CDR3 has 16 amino acids. The CDR3 here is CSVELLLAMDTDTQYF. For the CDR3, the DNA is TGCAGCGTTGAATTGCTACTAGCGATGGATACAGATACGCAGTATTTT.

This clonotype occurred many times. V usage is TRBV6-5 and J usage is TRBJ2-1; TRBD2 agrees at 9 bases. The CDR3 has 15 amino acids. From germline, CDR1 is MNHEY and CDR2 SVGAGI. The V gene end was trimmed by 1 base and the J gene end by 10 bases; junction bases not matched to a gene: 8. In DNA, the CDR3 is TGTGCCAGCAGTTACTTTGCGGGGGGGCGTAGGGAGCAGTTCTTC. Protein product: CASSYFAGGRREQFF.

This clonotype was found a few times. Given a much more abundant clone one base away, this may be a read error. This rearrangement joins TRBV12-3 or TRBV12-4 to TRBJ2-7; a weak D match, TRBD2 (5 bases). Between the trimmed V and J ends, which lost 2 bases and 7 bases, there was a span of 12 bases. This CDR3 region has 13 residues. The CDR3 coding sequence is TGTGCCAGCAGTTTAACCGGGGTGGATGAGCAGTACTTC. Its translation is CASSLTGVDEQYF.

This clonotype came up a few times. This rearrangement joins TRBV9 to TRBJ1-5; 7 bases line up with TRBD1. Germline values: CDR1 SGDLS, CDR2 YYNGEE. The CDR3 runs 15 residues. V dropped 2 bases and J dropped 4; count of bases not matched to a gene: 6. CDR3 sequence reads: CASSVTGQSNQPQHF. The DNA of the CDR3 is TGTGCCAGCAGCGTTACGGGACAGTCGAATCAGCCCCAGCATTTT.

This clonotype has a handful of counts. The rearrangement links TRBV2 to TRBJ2-1; 9 bases are a match to TRBD2. The length of the CDR3 is 14 residues. With 2 bases clipped from V and 10 bases from J, the junction kept 6 bases outside the gene matches. The germline gives CDR1 SNHLY, CDR2 FYNNEI. CDR3 nucleotide sequence: TGTGCCAGCAGTGAATGGTCCCTAGCGGGAGAGCAGTTCTTC. Translated, it gives CASSEWSLAGEQFF.

V and J are TRBV6-2 or TRBV6-3 and TRBJ2-5, with 10 nucleotides matching TRBD2. The V gene's germline CDR1 is MNHEY and CDR2 SVGEGT. After removal of 4 bases from V and 2 bases from J, the junction contained 10 bases not matched to a gene. This CDR3 has 17 amino acids. CDR3 in amino acids: CASSSYATSGVQETQYF. The CDR3 DNA reads as TGTGCCAGCAGTTCGTATGCTACTAGCGGGGTACAAGAGACCCAGTACTTC.

Notes on this clonotype: This may be a read error, as it is one base from a much larger clone. The rearrangement links TRBV5-1 to TRBJ2-1; D not resolved. The CDR3 has 15 amino acids. Germline V gene sequence: CDR1 SGHRS, CDR2 YFSETQ. V lost 3 bases and J lost 0, with 10 bases in between. In DNA form, the CDR3 reads TGCGCCAGCAGCTCAAACAACATCTCCTACAATGAGCAGTTCTTC. It yields the protein CASSSNNISYNEQFF.

This clonotype has more than one count but fewer than ten. V usage is TRBV20-1 and J usage is TRBJ2-6, with D perhaps TRBD2 (6 bases). CDR3 length: 15 residues. V lost 4 bases and J lost 6, with 16 bases in between. Germline-derived CDR1 and CDR2 are DFQATT and SNEGSKA (reference sequence). Here the CDR3 DNA reads TGCAGTGCTAACGTGGGGGGTCCTGAGGCCAACGTCCTGACTTTC. Protein: CSANVGGPEANVLTF.

This rearrangement joins TRBV5-1 to TRBJ2-4, with 11 bases aligning to TRBD2. The CDR3 runs 20 residues. With V trimmed by 3 bases and J by 4 bases, 18 bases remained unmatched. Looked up from germline, CDR1 is SGHRS and CDR2 is YFSETQ. CDR3 sequence reads: CASSSLGAETSGTLKNIQYF. The CDR3 region has the DNA TGCGCCAGCAGCTCTTTGGGGGCTGAGACTAGCGGGACCCTTAAAAACATTCAGTACTTC.

Notes on this clonotype: Just one base apart from a much larger clone, this may be a read error. The CDR3 spells CASTYTRGQGRSINSRANVLTF. For the CDR3, the DNA is TGTGCCAGCACCTATACCAGAGGACAGGGCCGTTCCATAAACTCTAGGGCCAACGTCCTGACTTTC. The V and J genes are TRBV21-1 and TRBJ2-6; the D call of TRBD1 is as the table states it, not checked on the DNA. TRBV21-1 is a pseudogene. The CDR3 spans 22 residues.

With regard to this clonotype: One junction end disagrees with the germline gene, perhaps due to a read error. This chain links TRBV28 with TRBJ2-4; 10 bases line up with TRBD2. The J call is uncertain, as TRBJ2-7 better fits the DNA end. Germline V gene lookup returns CDR1 MDHEN and CDR2 SYDVKM. This CDR3 has 19 residues. The CDR3 reads CAGSFYLQLTSGVKYEQYF. The CDR3 nucleotides are TGTGCCGGCAGTTTTTATCTCCAACTCACTAGCGGGGTAAAATACGAGCAGTACTTC.